This T cell receptor (beta chain) appears in the sequencing data of a study of CD4 T cells in relation to SARS-CoV-2 and coronaviruses. The data were produced by immunoSEQ multiplex PCR, yet TCRdb's version contains in-frame clones alone and is incomplete. Among more than 50,000 clones listed, 80% to 90% were seen once. This CDR3 comprises 14 residues. Per germline, CDR1 MNHNS and CDR2 SASEGT. V trimming: 2 bases; J trimming: 4 bases; junction bases outside the gene matches: 4. This clone is a singleton in its sample. Its antigen is unidentified. Study-wide results and caveats: Culture-expanded clones reflect memory recall rather than primary priming during culture.

Before the COVID-19 pandemic, during about 2010-2018, CD4+ T cells were taken from unexposed donors. The sequence derives from a human donor in good health. The rearrangement joins TRBV6-1 to TRBJ1-2; TRBD1 matches at 7 bases. Specimen: memory CD4+ T cells from PBMCs. This CDR3 reads CASSERRDSYGYTF. In DNA form, the CDR3 reads TGTGCCAGCAGTGAAAGGCGGGACAGCTATGGCTACACCTTC.